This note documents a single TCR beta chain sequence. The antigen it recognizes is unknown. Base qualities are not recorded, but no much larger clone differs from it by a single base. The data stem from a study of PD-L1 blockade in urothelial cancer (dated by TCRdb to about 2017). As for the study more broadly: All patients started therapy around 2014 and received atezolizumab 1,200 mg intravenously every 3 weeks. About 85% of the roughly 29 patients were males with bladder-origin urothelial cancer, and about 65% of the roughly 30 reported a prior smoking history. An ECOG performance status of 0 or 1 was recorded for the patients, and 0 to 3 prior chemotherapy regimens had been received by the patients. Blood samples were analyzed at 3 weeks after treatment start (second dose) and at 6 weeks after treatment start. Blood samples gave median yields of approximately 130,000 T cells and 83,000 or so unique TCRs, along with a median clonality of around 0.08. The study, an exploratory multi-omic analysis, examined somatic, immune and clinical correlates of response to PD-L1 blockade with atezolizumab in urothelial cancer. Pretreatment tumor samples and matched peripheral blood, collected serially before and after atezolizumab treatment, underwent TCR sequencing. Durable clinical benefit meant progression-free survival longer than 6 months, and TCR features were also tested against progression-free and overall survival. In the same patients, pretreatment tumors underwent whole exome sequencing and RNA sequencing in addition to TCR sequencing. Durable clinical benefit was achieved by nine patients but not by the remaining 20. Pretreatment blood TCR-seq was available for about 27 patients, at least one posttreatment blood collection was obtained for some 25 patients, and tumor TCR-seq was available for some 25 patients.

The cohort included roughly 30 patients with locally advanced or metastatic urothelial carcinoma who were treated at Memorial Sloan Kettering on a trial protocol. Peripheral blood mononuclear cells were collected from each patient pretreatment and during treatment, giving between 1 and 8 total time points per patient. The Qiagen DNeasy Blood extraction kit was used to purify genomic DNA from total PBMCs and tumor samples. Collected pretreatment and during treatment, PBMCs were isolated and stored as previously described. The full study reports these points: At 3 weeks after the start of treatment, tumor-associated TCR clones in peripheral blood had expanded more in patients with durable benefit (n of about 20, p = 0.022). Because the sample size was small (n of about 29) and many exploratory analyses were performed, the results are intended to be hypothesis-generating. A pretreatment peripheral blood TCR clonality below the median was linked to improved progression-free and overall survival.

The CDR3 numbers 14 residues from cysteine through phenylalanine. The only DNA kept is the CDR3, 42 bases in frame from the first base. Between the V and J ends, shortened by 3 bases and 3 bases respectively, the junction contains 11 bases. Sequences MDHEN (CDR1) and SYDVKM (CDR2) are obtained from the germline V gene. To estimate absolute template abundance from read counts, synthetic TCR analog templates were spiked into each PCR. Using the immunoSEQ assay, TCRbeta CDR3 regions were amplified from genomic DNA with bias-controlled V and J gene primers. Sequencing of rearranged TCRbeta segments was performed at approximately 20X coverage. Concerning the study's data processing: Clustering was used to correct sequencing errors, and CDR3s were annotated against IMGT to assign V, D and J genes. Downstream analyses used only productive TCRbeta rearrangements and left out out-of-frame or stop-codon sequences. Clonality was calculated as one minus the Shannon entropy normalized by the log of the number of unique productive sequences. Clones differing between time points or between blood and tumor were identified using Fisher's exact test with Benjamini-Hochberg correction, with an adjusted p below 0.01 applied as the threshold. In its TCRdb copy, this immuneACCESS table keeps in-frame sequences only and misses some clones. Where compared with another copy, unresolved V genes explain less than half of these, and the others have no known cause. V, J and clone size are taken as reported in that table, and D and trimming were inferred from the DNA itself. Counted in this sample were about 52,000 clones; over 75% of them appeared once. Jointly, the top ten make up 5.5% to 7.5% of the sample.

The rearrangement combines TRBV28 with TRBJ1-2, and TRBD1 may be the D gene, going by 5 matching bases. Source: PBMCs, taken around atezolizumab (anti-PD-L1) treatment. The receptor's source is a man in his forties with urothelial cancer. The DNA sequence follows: TGTGCCAGCAGTTTTCGGGCAGGGTACTATGGCTACACCTTC. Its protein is CASSFRAGYYGYTF.